The 21 T cell receptor beta chains below come from one sample, sequenced in a study of control samples from healthy donors and cancer patients. Here immunoSEQ multiplex PCR was the method, and the copy in TCRdb shows in-frame clones only, minus some. The data contain about 42,000 clones, around 78% of them singletons. The sample was blood. All receptors derive from a man aged 60 to 75 in good health.

V usage is TRBV30 and J usage is TRBJ2-7; D not resolved. Trimming removed 2 bases from V and 2 bases from J, with 7 bases in between. The CDR3 has 12 amino acids. Germline V gene data show CDR1 as GTSNPN and CDR2 as SVGIG (reference sequence). Here the CDR3 reads CAWSYRAYEQYF. The CDR3 DNA reads as TGTGCCTGGAGTTACCGGGCCTACGAGCAGTACTTC.

The chain is built from TRBV5-8 and TRBJ2-2; the D gene is possibly TRBD2 (5 bases). Germline-derived CDR1 and CDR2 are SGHTS and YDEGEE. V lost 1 base, J lost 1 base, and 8 bases lay in between. This CDR3 is 15 amino acids long. The DNA of the CDR3 is TGTGCCAGCAGCTTGCGGGGTAGGAACACCGGGGAGCTGTTTTTT. Translating gives CASSLRGRNTGELFF.

J is TRBJ1-3 and V is TRBV5-8, with a possible D match to TRBD1 (5 bases). V lost 2 bases to trimming and J lost 0 bases, with 9 bases between them. The CDR3 length is 15 residues. Per the germline V gene, CDR1 is SGHTS and CDR2 is YDEGEE. CDR3 sequence reads: CASSLDRVSGNTIYF. The DNA of the CDR3 is TGTGCCAGCAGCTTAGACAGAGTCTCTGGAAACACCATATATTTT.

This clone was counted a few times. The V gene is TRBV5-8, the J gene TRBJ2-2; D is perhaps TRBD2 (6 bases). V was shortened by 4 bases and J by 2 bases, with 18 bases between the two germline ends. The CDR3 covers 17 residues. In germline, CDR1 is SGHTS, CDR2 YDEGEE. The CDR3 DNA follows: TGTGCCAGCAGCCGGGGGATGTCTTCAGTAAACACCGGGGAGCTGTTTTTT. Translated: CASSRGMSSVNTGELFF. The full variable domain, with the rest looked up from reference TRBV5-8 and TRBJ2-2, is EAGVTQSPTHLIKTRGQQATLRCSPISGHTSVYWYQQALGLGLQFLLWYDEGEERNRGNFPPRFSGRQFPNYSSELNVNALELEDSALYLCASSRGMSSVNTGELFFGEGSRLTVL.

The CDR3 nucleotides read TGCGCCAGCAGCCCACGACAAGGGTCTGACACTGAAGCTTTCTTT. As protein: CASSPRQGSDTEAFF. This chain joins TRBV5-1 and TRBJ1-1; no clear D gene. Per germline, CDR1 SGHRS and CDR2 YFSETQ. Trimming took off 4 bases at V and 3 bases at J, with 16 bases between the two ends. The CDR3 extends over 15 amino acids.

This chain joins TRBV3-1 (or the pseudogene TRBV3-2) and TRBJ1-1; TRBD1 aligns across 8 bases. CDR3 length equals 13 residues. The ends lost 0 bases at V and 8 bases at J; junction bases unmatched: 2. Germline CDR1 reads LGHDT; CDR2 reads YNNKEL (reference sequence). CDR3 residues: CASSQDWDREAFF. In DNA form, the CDR3 reads TGTGCCAGCAGCCAAGATTGGGACAGGGAAGCTTTCTTT.

The chain employs TRBV3-1 (or the pseudogene TRBV3-2) and TRBJ2-7; D not certain. The CDR3 has 15 residues. CDR1 is LGHDT and CDR2 is YNNKEL in the germline V gene (reference sequence). The V end was cut by 0 bases, the J end by 2 bases, with 11 bases between. The CDR3 here is CASSQDGYPPYEQYF. As DNA, the CDR3 is TGTGCCAGCAGCCAAGATGGATACCCACCCTACGAGCAGTACTTC.

The V call is TRBV19, the J call TRBJ2-7, with TRBD1 matching 11 bases. The CDR3 sequence is 13 residues long. J was trimmed by 5 bases and V by 5 bases; bases with no gene match: 2. CDR1 LNHDA and CDR2 SQIVND come from the germline V gene (reference sequence). The CDR3: CASSRDRGDEQYF. CDR3 DNA: TGTGCCAGTAGTCGGGACAGGGGGGACGAGCAGTACTTC.

J is TRBJ2-3 and V is TRBV5-4, with D possibly being TRBD2 (6 bases). The V end lost 0 bases, the J end lost 0 bases, and 11 bases lay between the germline ends. Germline values: CDR1 SGHNT, CDR2 YYREEE (reference sequence). The CDR3 loop spans 16 amino acids. In nucleotides, the CDR3 is TGTGCCAGCAGCTTGGTCCCGGGACTTAGCACAGATACGCAGTATTTT. Its protein product is CASSLVPGLSTDTQYF.

V is TRBV19 and J is TRBJ2-7; 10 bases map to TRBD1. The CDR3 is 13 residues long. J gave up 5 bases and V 9 bases, and 7 bases lay outside the gene matches. Germline lookup yields CDR1 LNHDA and CDR2 SQIVND (reference sequence). The CDR3 DNA is TGTGCCAGCCGGGACAGGGGAGAAGACGAGCAGTACTTC. Amino acid sequence: CASRDRGEDEQYF. The variable domain in full, completed from reference TRBV19 and TRBJ2-7, reads DGGITQSPKYLFRKEGQNVTLSCEQNLNHDAMYWYRQDPGQGLRLIYYSQIVNDFQKGDIAEGYSVSREKKESFPLTVTSAQKNPTAFYLCASRDRGEDEQYFGPGTRLTVT.

This chain links TRBV25-1 with TRBJ1-6, with no clear D. Trimming cost V 3 bases and J 9 bases, with 15 bases left between them. CDR1 is MGHDK and CDR2 is SYGVNS in the germline V gene. The CDR3 is 15 residues long. The CDR3 DNA reads TGTGCCAGCAGTGATCCATACACCCGGGGTTCACCCCTCCACTTT. Protein sequence: CASSDPYTRGSPLHF.

The chain is built from TRBV7-9 and TRBJ1-2, with a possible D match to TRBD1 (6 bases). Germline V CDR1 and CDR2: SEHNR, FQNEAQ (reference sequence). This CDR3 has 16 amino acids. V lost 5 bases and J lost 4, with 20 bases in between. CDR3 bases: TGTGCCAGCAGCCCCCCCCAGGGGCGCGTTGGCTATGGCTACACCTTC. Protein sequence: CASSPPQGRVGYGYTF.

CDR3 in amino acids: CASSSGQGLFYNSPLHF. DNA of the CDR3: TGTGCCAGTAGTTCCGGACAGGGGCTTTTCTATAATTCACCCCTCCACTTT. This sequence joins TRBV19 and TRBJ1-6, with 9 nucleotides matching TRBD1. The V gene's germline CDR1 is LNHDA and CDR2 SQIVND (reference sequence). The CDR3 has 17 residues. Germline trimming cut 5 bases from V and 3 bases from J; bases unmatched to any gene: 8.

Of note for this clone: Other nucleotide sequences in the sample specify the same CDR3. The chain is built from TRBV5-1 and TRBJ1-2, with D maybe TRBD1 (5 bases). Germline values: CDR1 SGHRS, CDR2 YFSETQ. Trimming removed 0 bases at V and 8 bases at J, with 14 bases between. This CDR3 contains 14 residues. CDR3 residues: CASSLGGREGGYTF. CDR3 in DNA: TGCGCCAGCAGCTTGGGCGGGCGCGAGGGGGGCTACACCTTC.

This rearrangement joins TRBV19 to TRBJ2-5; TRBD2 aligns across 9 bases. The CDR3 consists of 16 residues. J lost 5 bases, V lost 3 bases, and 10 bases had no gene match. Germline values: CDR1 LNHDA, CDR2 SQIVND (reference sequence). The DNA for the CDR3 is TGTGCCAGTAGTATCAGGGCGGGAGGGCCTTGGGAGACCCAGTACTTC. Translating it yields CASSIRAGGPWETQYF.

The chain joins TRBV25-1 to TRBJ2-1; a possible D gene is TRBD1 (6 bases). Germline V lookup: CDR1 MGHDK, CDR2 SYGVNS. V lost 3 bases and J 7 bases, leaving 16 bases between the germline ends. This CDR3 region has 15 residues. The CDR3, as DNA: TGTGCCAGCAGTGAGTATGCAGGGGTGGAAAATGAGCAGTTCTTC. Encoded protein: CASSEYAGVENEQFF. The full variable domain, with the rest looked up from reference TRBV25-1 and TRBJ2-1, is EADIYQTPRYLVIGTGKKITLECSQTMGHDKMYWYQQDPGMELHLIHYSYGVNSTEKGDLSSESTVSRIRTEHFPLTLESARPSHTSQYLCASSEYAGVENEQFFGPGTRLTVL.

This CDR3 reads CASRTEQGAYGYTF. The CDR3 DNA follows: TGTGCCAGCAGGACGGAACAGGGGGCCTATGGCTACACCTTC. The chain couples TRBV2 to TRBJ1-2; 9 positions agree with TRBD1. This CDR3 is 14 amino acids long. After removal of 6 bases from V and 4 bases from J, the junction contained 6 bases not matched to a gene. From germline, CDR1 is SNHLY and CDR2 FYNNEI.

The V call is TRBV5-6, the J call TRBJ2-7; D remains ambiguous. Trimming removed 3 bases at V and 4 bases at J, with 11 bases between. The CDR3 has 13 residues. Germline lookup yields CDR1 SGHDT and CDR2 YYEEEE. The CDR3 nucleotides are TGTGCCAGCAGCTCGACCCCCAAGTACGAGCAGTACTTC. It specifies CASSSTPKYEQYF.

The chain employs TRBV5-1 and TRBJ2-5; tentative D call: TRBD1 (6 bases). Germline values: CDR1 SGHRS, CDR2 YFSETQ. The CDR3 spans 15 residues. The V gene lost 1 base and the J gene lost 5 bases, with 15 bases spanning the gap. CDR3 region: CASSLSYSQGETQYF. The CDR3 DNA is TGCGCCAGCAGCTTGAGTTACAGTCAGGGGGAGACCCAGTACTTC.

The sample holds one count of this clone. The chain joins TRBV19 to TRBJ1-5, with D possibly being TRBD1 (5 bases). Trimming shortened V by 0 bases and J by 2 bases, and 11 bases separated the two germline ends. Germline V gene sequence: CDR1 LNHDA, CDR2 SQIVND (reference sequence). This CDR3 has 16 residues. CDR3 in amino acids: CASSIDQGVGNQPQHF. CDR3 DNA sequence: TGTGCCAGTAGTATAGATCAGGGAGTGGGCAATCAGCCCCAGCATTTT.

This clone occurred a few times. The J gene is TRBJ2-1, the V gene TRBV4-1; D may correspond to TRBD1 or TRBD2 (6 bases each). Looked up from germline, CDR1 is MGHRA and CDR2 is YSYEKL. Trimming cost V 0 bases and J 7 bases, with 13 bases left between them. The CDR3 loop spans 15 amino acids. Here the CDR3 DNA reads TGCGCCAGCAGCCAAGAGTACCGAGGGGGGAATGAGCAGTTCTTC. It specifies CASSQEYRGGNEQFF.